The rows below give T cell receptor beta chains drawn from one sample of a study of blood T cell repertoires in COVID-19. Only in-frame clones appear in the TCRdb table, and some are missing; sequencing was by immunoSEQ multiplex PCR. The sample yields 250,000 to 350,000 clones, roughly 90% seen once. The sample taken for sequencing was peripheral blood. The receptors here all came from a woman in her 30s with COVID-19, enrolled during active disease. CDR3s include the opening cysteine and the closing phenylalanine or tryptophan. Each record gives: D gene, V gene, clone size, J gene, CDR3 DNA, CDR3 protein. A D gene is named only where the DNA matches it firmly. A clone size is listed for some rows: how often the clone was seen (once, few, many), or a class if it is expanded.

TRBD1	TRBV5-1	-	TRBJ1-2	TGCGCCAGCAGCTTGGGAGGGGGCGAATATGGCTACACCTTC	CASSLGGGEYGYTF
TRBD2	TRBV6-5	once	TRBJ2-7	TGTGCCAGCAGTAGAGCGGGAGAGACCTACGAGCAGTACTTC	CASSRAGETYEQYF
-	TRBV19	-	TRBJ2-7	TGTGCCAGTAGTATTTTTCTGCAGACTTCCTACGAGCAGTACTTC	CASSIFLQTSYEQYF
TRBD1	TRBV30	once	TRBJ1-1	TGTGCCTGGAGCGAGGGGACAGTGGGGGATGAAGCTTTCTTT	CAWSEGTVGDEAFF
-	TRBV11-3	-	TRBJ2-1	TGTGCCAGCAGCTCTCGCCGGGGAGACACCTACAATGAGCAGTTCTTC	CASSSRRGDTYNEQFF
-	TRBV5-1	-	TRBJ1-6	TGCGCCAGCAGCTCTGGGGCGGCGGCGGGGAATTCACCCCTCCACTTT	CASSSGAAAGNSPLHF
-	TRBV7-9	-	TRBJ2-7	TGTGCCAGCAGCAAAGACGGACTTGGTACCGAGCAGTACTTC	CASSKDGLGTEQYF
TRBD1	TRBV28	-	TRBJ2-1	TGTGCCAGCAGTTTTACAGGGGACAATGAGCAGTTCTTC	CASSFTGDNEQFF
-	TRBV11-2	-	TRBJ1-6	TGTGCCAGCAGCTGGAGGGTCGGAACGAGTTCACCCCTCCACTTT	CASSWRVGTSSPLHF
TRBD1	TRBV2	-	TRBJ1-5	TGTGCCAGCAGTGTTCATGGACAGGTCAATCAGCCCCAGCATTTT	CASSVHGQVNQPQHF
-	TRBV7-9	-	TRBJ1-1	TGTGCCAGCAGCTTTATGGGGCAGAACACTGAAGCTTTCTTT	CASSFMGQNTEAFF
-	TRBV27	-	TRBJ1-5	TGTGCCAGCAGTGGGGAGAGGGGGCAGCCCCAGCATTTT	CASSGERGQPQHF
-	TRBV5-1	-	TRBJ1-1	TGCGCCAGCAGCTTGGGGGTCATGAGGGCCCCCAACACTGAAGCTTTCTTT	CASSLGVMRAPNTEAFF
-	TRBV7-2	few	TRBJ1-5	TGTGCCAGCAGCTTAGAATTAAGCAATCAGCCCCAGCATTTT	CASSLELSNQPQHF
TRBD1	TRBV27	-	TRBJ1-5	TGTGCCAGCAGTTCGACAGGGATCAGTCGGAATCAGCCCCAGCATTTT	CASSSTGISRNQPQHF
TRBD2	TRBV19	-	TRBJ2-1	TGTGCCAGTAGTGTAACTAGCGGGTATTACAATGAGCAGTTCTTC	CASSVTSGYYNEQFF
TRBD2	TRBV19	few	TRBJ2-7	TGTGCCAGTAGTGGGGGACTCAGCGGGAGTTCCTACGAGCAGTACTTC	CASSGGLSGSSYEQYF
-	TRBV5-6	once	TRBJ1-1	TGTGCCAGCAGCATTTCCGGACGGGAAGGCCCTGAAGCTTTCTTT	CASSISGREGPEAFF
-	TRBV7-2	-	TRBJ2-3	TGTGCCAGCAGCTTCCAGGTCCGCGATACGCAGTATTTT	CASSFQVRDTQYF
TRBD2	TRBV4-1	-	TRBJ2-1	TGCGCCAGCAGCCAGGTTCTGGCGGGAGGTAACAATGAGCAGTTCTTC	CASSQVLAGGNNEQFF
TRBD2	TRBV24-1	-	TRBJ2-3	TGTGCCACCAGGGGAGCGGGAGCAGATACGCAGTATTTT	CATRGAGADTQYF
-	TRBV30	-	TRBJ2-1	TGTGCCTCGCTTGCGGGCGGAAAATACAATGAGCAGTTCTTC	CASLAGGKYNEQFF
-	TRBV28	-	TRBJ1-3	TGTGCCAGCAGTTGGAGGGACGGCTACTCTGGAAACACCATATATTTT	CASSWRDGYSGNTIYF
-	TRBV19	-	TRBJ1-5	TGTGCCAGTAGTATACGGGGTCCTAGCAATCAGCCCCAGCATTTT	CASSIRGPSNQPQHF
TRBD1	TRBV5-5	-	TRBJ1-2	TGTGCCAGCAGCCTGACAGGGAAAGACTATGGCTACACCTTC	CASSLTGKDYGYTF
-	TRBV15	-	TRBJ1-2	TGTGCCACCAGCAGAGGGGGCGGAACAGCGCGCCTTCTTAACTATGGCTACACCTTC	CATSRGGGTARLLNYGYTF
TRBD1	TRBV5-1	few	TRBJ1-5	TGCGCCAGCAGCCCGACAGGGCTGAGCAATCAGCCCCAGCATTTT	CASSPTGLSNQPQHF
-	TRBV19	-	TRBJ2-3	TGTGCCAGTAGTCTAATGCTTACCTCCACAGATACGCAGTATTTT	CASSLMLTSTDTQYF
TRBD2	TRBV11-2	-	TRBJ2-2	TGTGCCAGCAGCTCACAGGTCGGGGGGGATACCGGGGAGCTGTTTTTT	CASSSQVGGDTGELFF
-	TRBV9	-	TRBJ2-7	TGTGCCAGCAGTCCCCGGACGGGGTTCAACGAGCAGTACTTC	CASSPRTGFNEQYF
TRBD2	TRBV7-2	-	TRBJ2-7	TGTGCCAGCAGCTTCTTTAGCGGGAGTTCGTACGAGCAGTACTTC	CASSFFSGSSYEQYF
TRBD1	TRBV5-1	-	TRBJ1-3	TGCGCCAGCAGCTTCGACAGGGGGCAAGGAAACACCATATATTTT	CASSFDRGQGNTIYF
-	TRBV11-2	-	TRBJ2-2	TGTGCCAGCAGAGCCGCCGGGGAGCTGTTTTTT	CASRAAGELFF
-	TRBV3-1/TRBV3-2	-	TRBJ2-1	TGTGCCAGCAGCCAAGATATACTCGCGGAGAGGCAGCAGTTCTTC	CASSQDILAERQQFF
-	TRBV11-2	-	TRBJ2-2	TGTGCCAGCAGCCTGGGAGACAGGATTACCGGGGAGCTGTTTTTT	CASSLGDRITGELFF
TRBD2	TRBV5-1	-	TRBJ2-1	TGCGCCAGCAGCCGGGGGGCACTAGCGGACAATGAGCAGTTCTTC	CASSRGALADNEQFF
-	TRBV28	-	TRBJ1-6	TGTGCCAGCAGTTATGTTTCGGGGGATCCGAGGAATTCACCCCTCCACTTT	CASSYVSGDPRNSPLHF
TRBD2	TRBV9	once	TRBJ2-1	TGTGCCAGCAGCGTAGCAGCGGGACTAGTCATTGAGCAGTTCTTC	CASSVAAGLVIEQFF
-	TRBV5-5	-	TRBJ2-7	TGTGCCAGCAGCTACGCCGGGACCTACGAGCAGTACTTC	CASSYAGTYEQYF
-	TRBV7-9	-	TRBJ1-2	TGTGCCAGCAGCTTACAGGGTCATGGCTACACCTTC	CASSLQGHGYTF
TRBD1	TRBV7-9	-	TRBJ1-1	TGTGCCAGCAGCTTATCGACGACAGGGCTGAACACTGAAGCTTTCTTT	CASSLSTTGLNTEAFF
-	TRBV5-1	few	TRBJ1-4	TGCGCCAGCAGCTCCCGGGGGAGACGAGATGAAAAACTGTTTTTT	CASSSRGRRDEKLFF
-	TRBV3-1/TRBV3-2	-	TRBJ1-1	TGTGCCAGCAGCCAAGACAGGGCGGACACTGAAGCTTTCTTT	CASSQDRADTEAFF
-	TRBV19	-	TRBJ2-5	TGTGCCAGTAGTATAGATGTCGGACCCGGACTGTACCAAGAGACCCAGTACTTC	CASSIDVGPGLYQETQYF
-	TRBV5-3	-	TRBJ1-6	TGTGCCAGAAGAGTTAGACCGGAGAGAAATTCACCCCTCCACTTT	CARRVRPERNSPLHF
TRBD2	TRBV4-1	-	TRBJ2-1	TGCGCCAGCAGCCATAGCGGGACTACCTACAATGAGCAGTTCTTC	CASSHSGTTYNEQFF
-	TRBV19	-	TRBJ2-6	TGTGCCAGTAGTACGACAGTGGACTACTCTGGGGCCAACGTCCTGACTTTC	CASSTTVDYSGANVLTF
TRBD1	TRBV27	once	TRBJ1-5	TGTGCCAGCAGTTCCGGACAGGGAGGCAATCAGCCCCAGCATTTT	CASSSGQGGNQPQHF
-	TRBV5-1	-	TRBJ1-4	TGCGCCAGCAGCGACAGTACCAATGAAAAACTGTTTTTT	CASSDSTNEKLFF
TRBD1	TRBV29-1	-	TRBJ1-2	TGCAGCGTTGTGTTTGGGAGGAACAGGGGGTTACCAAAAGGAGACTATGGCTACACCTTC	CSVVFGRNRGLPKGDYGYTF
-	TRBV4-1	-	TRBJ1-3	TGCGCCAGCAGCCAAGGCTACAGGGAGAGAACCGTATATTTT	CASSQGYRERTVYF
TRBD1	TRBV7-3	-	TRBJ2-1	TGTGCCAGCAGTCTGATAGGGACAGATAACAATGAGCAGTTCTTC	CASSLIGTDNNEQFF